Shown below are 5 T cell receptor beta chains from a single sample sequenced in a study of blood T cells in healthy people across ages. Alongside a J-beta primer mix, a sample-barcoded 5' primer served in a second PCR lasting roughly 7 to 12 cycles. TCRdb used MiXCR to reprocess the 5' RACE reads, holding one entry per CDR3 protein. The sample yields over 950,000 distinct CDR3 sequences, roughly 50% seen once. What was sequenced was blood. These receptors all come from a woman aged 55-70 years in good health.

The rearrangement joins TRBV7-8 to TRBJ2-2, with 7 nucleotides matching TRBD2. The germline CDR1 and CDR2 sequences are SGHVS and FQNEAQ. This CDR3 has 16 residues. V dropped 2 bases and J dropped 1; count of bases not matched to a gene: 4. The CDR3 reads CASSLLLAVNTGELFF. As DNA, the CDR3 is TGTGCCAGCAGCTTACTCCTAGCGGTGAACACCGGGGAGCTGTTTTTT. The full variable domain, with the rest looked up from reference TRBV7-8 and TRBJ2-2, is GAGVSQSPRYKVAKRGQDVALRCDPISGHVSLFWYQQALGQGPEFLTYFQNEAQLDKSGLPSDRFFAERPEGSVSTLKIQRTQQEDSAVYLCASSLLLAVNTGELFFGEGSRLTVL.

The J gene is TRBJ1-1, the V gene TRBV6-5, with TRBD1 matching over 8 bases. Germline lookup yields CDR1 MNHEY and CDR2 SVGAGI. This CDR3 spans 14 amino acids. V dropped 6 bases and J dropped 4; count of bases not matched to a gene: 7. The CDR3, as DNA: TGTGCCAGCAGACCCCAGGGGGCCAGCACTGAAGCTTTCTTT. Protein sequence: CASRPQGASTEAFF.

The V gene is TRBV20-1, the J gene TRBJ2-1; D remains ambiguous. V was shortened by 0 bases and J by 5 bases, with 8 bases between the two germline ends. The CDR3 length is 13 residues. The germline gives CDR1 DFQATT, CDR2 SNEGSKA (reference sequence). The CDR3 coding sequence is TGCAGTGCTAGAGATAGGGTAAACAATGAGCAGTTCTTC. Protein product: CSARDRVNNEQFF.

This clonotype was detected only a few times. No DNA is shown, since the ends of the CDR3 on it are uncertain; the CDR3 is the one TCRdb lists. This chain links TRBV9 with TRBJ2-3; TRBD1 is the table's D call and was not checked against the DNA. Counting both end residues, the CDR3 totals 22 amino acids. CDR1 is SGDLS, CDR2 YYNGEE, per germline. CDR3 amino acids: CASSVGAPGHFRGRSSTDTQYF.

The CDR3 is CASSQSYSNQPQHF. In nucleotides, the CDR3 is TGCGCCAGCAGCCAGTCTTATAGCAATCAGCCCCAGCATTTT. This rearrangement joins TRBV4-1 to TRBJ1-5, with D uncertain. This CDR3 is 14 amino acids long. V lost 3 bases, J lost 0 bases, and 6 bases lay in between. The V gene's germline CDR1 is MGHRA and CDR2 YSYEKL.